This T cell receptor (beta chain) was recorded in a study of memory CD4+ T cells and cytomegalovirus serostatus. Across the whole study: This sample comes from healthy Belgian adults, roughly nine CMV seropositive, some 22 seronegative. Points from the study as a whole: CMV serostatus prediction reached median AUC around 0.95, or 0.9 with US-trained model.

Single viable CD3+CD4+CD8-CD45RO+ cells were sorted as the memory CD4+ T cells. How the authors handled the data: Out-of-frame sequences were removed, leaving some 2 million distinct TCRbeta sequences. Method: immunoSEQ multiplex PCR; TCRdb's copy keeps in-frame clones and lacks some. From that table come the V and J calls and clone size; the DNA was used to work out D and trimming. The repertoire holds about 29,000 clones, 75% to 85% seen once, with under 0.75% in the top ten. The CDR3 is 15 residues long. Germline V gene lookup returns CDR1 SEHNR and CDR2 FQNEAQ (reference sequence). J was trimmed by 7 bases and V by 5 bases; bases with no gene match: 7. On this clone: Its antigen is not identified.

The rearrangement uses TRBV7-9 and TRBJ1-6, with TRBD1 matching 8 bases. This clonotype originated in an adult in good health and CMV-seronegative. Sequenced input: memory CD4+ T cells from blood. CDR3 in DNA: TGTGCCAGCAGCGGACAGGGAGGGAGGAATTCACCCCTCCACTTT. Residues: CASSGQGGRNSPLHF.